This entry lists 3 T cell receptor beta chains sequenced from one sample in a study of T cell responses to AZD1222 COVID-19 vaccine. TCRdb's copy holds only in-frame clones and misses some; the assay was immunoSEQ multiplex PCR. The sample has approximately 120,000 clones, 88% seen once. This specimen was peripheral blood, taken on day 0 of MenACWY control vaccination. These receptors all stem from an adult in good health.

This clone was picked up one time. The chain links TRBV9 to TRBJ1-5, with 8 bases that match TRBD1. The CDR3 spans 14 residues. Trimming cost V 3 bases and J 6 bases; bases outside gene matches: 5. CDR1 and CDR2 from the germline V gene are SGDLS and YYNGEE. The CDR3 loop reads CASSDGQGSQPQHF. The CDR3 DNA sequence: TGTGCCAGCAGCGATGGACAGGGTAGTCAGCCCCAGCATTTT.

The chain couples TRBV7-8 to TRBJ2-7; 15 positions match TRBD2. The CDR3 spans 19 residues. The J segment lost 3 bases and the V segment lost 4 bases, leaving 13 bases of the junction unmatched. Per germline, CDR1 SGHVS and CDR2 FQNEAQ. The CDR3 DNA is TGTGCCAGCAGCTCCAGGACTAGCGGGAGGGCCGATATAAACTACGAGCAGTACTTC. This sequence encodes CASSSRTSGRADINYEQYF.

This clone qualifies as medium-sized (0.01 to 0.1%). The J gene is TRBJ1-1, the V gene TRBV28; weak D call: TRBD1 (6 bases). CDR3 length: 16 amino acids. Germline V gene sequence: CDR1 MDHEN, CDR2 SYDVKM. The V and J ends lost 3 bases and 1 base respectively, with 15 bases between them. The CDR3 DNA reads TGTGCCAGCAGTTTGCCTACCACAGGGCAGAACACTGAAGCTTTCTTT. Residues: CASSLPTTGQNTEAFF.